A single sample gave rise to the 15 T cell receptor beta chains below, sequenced in a study of OX40 agonist ivuxolimab in advanced cancers. The table came from immunoSEQ multiplex PCR; TCRdb's copy has only in-frame clones and leaves some out. Here the sample spans approximately 60,000 clones, roughly 80% being singletons. This sample comprised CD4+ or CD8+ T cells sorted from blood, obtained in a trial of the OX40 agonist ivuxolimab. The source is an adult with an advanced solid tumor such as melanoma, head and neck, liver or kidney cancer.

To note about this clone: At the DNA level, this CDR3 is encoded by other sequences in the same sample as well. V and J are TRBV7-9 and TRBJ1-5; D remains unclear. The CDR3 consists of 12 residues. Germline CDR1 SEHNR, CDR2 FQNEAQ (reference sequence). Trimming removed 1 base from V and 6 bases from J, with 4 bases in between. This CDR3 reads CASSLGSQPQHF. The DNA of the CDR3 is TGTGCCAGCAGCTTAGGCAGTCAGCCCCAGCATTTT. Drawing the rest from reference TRBV7-9 and TRBJ1-5, the complete variable domain is DTGVSQNPRHKITKRGQNVTFRCDPISEHNRLYWYRQTLGQGPEFLTYFQNEAQLEKSRLLSDRFSAERPKGSFSTLEIQRTEQGDSAMYLCASSLGSQPQHFGDGTRLSIL.

This sequence joins TRBV19 and TRBJ2-7; D is perhaps TRBD2 (6 bases). Germline CDR1 is LNHDA and CDR2 is SQIVND (reference sequence). The CDR3 is 14 residues long. The V and J ends lost 7 bases and 3 bases respectively, with 16 bases between them. CDR3 amino acids: CASTAAGPSYEQYF. In nucleotides, the CDR3 is TGTGCCAGTACTGCGGCGGGGCCCAGCTACGAGCAGTACTTC. Combining the CDR3 with reference TRBV19 and TRBJ2-7 gives the whole variable domain DGGITQSPKYLFRKEGQNVTLSCEQNLNHDAMYWYRQDPGQGLRLIYYSQIVNDFQKGDIAEGYSVSREKKESFPLTVTSAQKNPTAFYLCASTAAGPSYEQYFGPGTRLTVT.

This chain links TRBV7-2 with TRBJ2-1; maybe TRBD2 (5 bases). Germline values: CDR1 SGHTA, CDR2 FQGNSA. The CDR3 is 15 residues long. The V gene lost 5 bases and the J gene lost 7 bases, with 18 bases spanning the gap. The CDR3 region has the DNA TGTGCCAGCAGCCCCACAACCTGGACTTCGAATGAGCAGTTCTTC. This translates into CASSPTTWTSNEQFF.

This chain uses TRBV28 with TRBJ2-3, with D perhaps matching TRBD1 or TRBD2 (5 bases each). This CDR3 is 16 amino acids long. Trimming pared 7 bases from V and 0 bases from J, leaving 17 bases between. Germline assignment: CDR1 MDHEN and CDR2 SYDVKM. CDR3 nucleotides: TGTGCCAGCATGCTTACGGGACGCCGTAGCACAGATACGCAGTATTTT. It specifies CASMLTGRRSTDTQYF.

The chain recombines TRBV7-9 with TRBJ1-3, with D perhaps TRBD1 (6 bases). The CDR3 spans 16 residues. The germline V and J ends were trimmed by 5 bases and 4 bases, with 18 bases remaining between them. Germline values: CDR1 SEHNR, CDR2 FQNEAQ (reference sequence). This chain's CDR3 is CASSRTQGYGGNTIYF. The CDR3, as DNA: TGTGCCAGCAGCCGTACTCAGGGGTACGGAGGAAACACCATATATTTT.

In this sample, this clone turned up once. V is TRBV7-8 and J is TRBJ2-1; 8 bases map to TRBD2. V was pared by 2 bases and J by 4 bases, with 4 bases of the junction left unmatched. Per germline, CDR1 SGHVS and CDR2 FQNEAQ. The CDR3 has 15 amino acids. The CDR3 protein is CASSLMRGAYNEQFF. The CDR3 region has the DNA TGTGCCAGCAGCTTAATGCGGGGGGCATACAATGAGCAGTTCTTC.

The chain employs TRBV29-1 and TRBJ2-1, with unresolved D. Germline assignment: CDR1 SQVTM and CDR2 ANQGSEA. CDR3 length: 10 amino acids. Trimming cost V 6 bases and J 10 bases, with 10 bases left between them. This CDR3 reads CSVVVTEQFF. Written as DNA, the CDR3 is TGCAGCGTCGTCGTAACAGAGCAGTTCTTC.

This sequence joins TRBV4-1 and TRBJ2-3; a possible D gene is TRBD2 (6 bases). Germline-derived CDR1 and CDR2 are MGHRA and YSYEKL. The CDR3 runs 15 residues. V was cut by 4 bases and J by 6 bases, with 17 bases left in between. DNA for the CDR3: TGCGCCAGCAGCCGATCGAGCGGGCAATGGGATACGCAGTATTTT. Residues: CASSRSSGQWDTQYF.

The J gene is TRBJ1-1, the V gene TRBV27, with 7 nucleotides matching TRBD1. From germline, CDR1 is MNHEY and CDR2 SMNVEV (reference sequence). This CDR3 is built from 14 residues. Germline trimming cut 5 bases from V and 10 bases from J; bases unmatched to any gene: 13. CDR3 sequence: CASSATPRQGTAFF. DNA of the CDR3: TGTGCCAGCAGTGCGACACCCAGACAGGGTACAGCTTTCTTT.

V usage is TRBV5-1 and J usage is TRBJ2-7; D is unresolved. Germline CDR1 reads SGHRS; CDR2 reads YFSETQ. This CDR3 is built from 14 residues. V lost 0 bases and J lost 0, with 7 bases in between. The CDR3 here is CASSLGLNSYEQYF. The CDR3 DNA is TGCGCCAGCAGCTTGGGGTTGAACTCCTACGAGCAGTACTTC.

The J gene is TRBJ2-2, the V gene TRBV7-2, with TRBD2 matching 7 bases. This CDR3 region has 14 residues. Germline trimming cut 6 bases from V and 3 bases from J; bases unmatched to any gene: 4. Germline loops: CDR1 SGHTA, CDR2 FQGNSA. The CDR3 sequence: CASSPRGDTGELFF. CDR3 nucleotides: TGTGCCAGCAGTCCCCGGGGGGACACCGGGGAGCTGTTTTTT.

The rearrangement uses TRBV18 and TRBJ1-2; D is unresolved. V was cut by 2 bases and J by 0 bases, with 7 bases left in between. The CDR3 has 14 amino acids. Germline V lookup: CDR1 KGHSH, CDR2 LQKENI. In DNA, the CDR3 is TGTGCCAGCTCACCAGGCGGCACTAACTATGGCTACACCTTC. Translating it yields CASSPGGTNYGYTF. Together with reference TRBV18 and TRBJ1-2, the CDR3 gives the full variable domain: NAGVMQNPRHLVRRRGQEARLRCSPMKGHSHVYWYRQLPEEGLKFMVYLQKENIIDESGMPKERFSAEFPKEGPSILRIQQVVRGDSAAYFCASSPGGTNYGYTFGSGTRLTVV.

V gene TRBV5-6 combines with J gene TRBJ2-7; no firm D call. Trimming removed 0 bases from V and 2 bases from J, with 6 bases in between. There are 13 residues in the CDR3. In germline, CDR1 is SGHDT, CDR2 YYEEEE. The CDR3 protein is CASSLGGPYEQYF. In DNA, the CDR3 is TGTGCCAGCAGCTTGGGGGGTCCCTACGAGCAGTACTTC.

V gene TRBV27 combines with J gene TRBJ1-1; TRBD1 agrees at 9 bases. Per germline, CDR1 MNHEY and CDR2 SMNVEV (reference sequence). The J segment lost 0 bases and the V segment lost 2 bases, leaving 1 base of the junction unmatched. The CDR3 is 15 amino acids. The CDR3 reads CASSLGQGLNTEAFF. As DNA, the CDR3 is TGTGCCAGCAGTTTAGGACAGGGGTTGAACACTGAAGCTTTCTTT.

V usage is TRBV25-1 and J usage is TRBJ1-2, with TRBD1 as a possible D gene (5 bases). The germline CDR1 and CDR2 sequences are MGHDK and SYGVNS. The ends were cut back, 0 bases at V and 7 bases at J, with 9 bases in the middle. This CDR3 is built from 13 residues. This chain's CDR3 is CASSEYRGSGYTF. The DNA of the CDR3 is TGTGCCAGCAGTGAATATCGGGGGAGTGGCTACACCTTC.